This T cell receptor beta chain comes out of a study of blood T cell repertoires in COVID-19. Study context: Spain, Italy and the United States supplied samples that represented acute and convalescent COVID-19.

Germline CDR1 and CDR2: SGHAT and FQDESV (reference sequence). V was clipped by 5 bases and J by 4 bases, with 11 bases between them. The CDR3 runs 13 residues. This table comes from immunoSEQ multiplex PCR, and its TCRdb copy is limited to in-frame clones, with some not included. The sample carries tens of thousands of clones, 75% to 85% recorded once. The rearrangement joins TRBV11-1 to TRBJ1-1, with D tentatively TRBD1 (6 bases). The receptor was derived from a woman aged 55-70 years with acute or convalescent COVID-19. Material: peripheral blood. The CDR3 DNA reads as TGTGCCAGCAGCACTACAGGGTTCACTGAAGCTTTCTTT. Protein: CASSTTGFTEAFF.